The 19 T cell receptor beta chains reported below all come from one sample, sequenced in a study of cytomegalovirus exposure and HLA in healthy donors. The PCR contained 60 Vbeta and 13 Jbeta primers. The table came from immunoSEQ multiplex PCR; TCRdb's copy has only in-frame clones and leaves some out. Its clone listing holds 100,000 to 150,000 clones. The specimen sequenced was PBMCs. The receptors come from a young man in good health and CMV-seronegative.

V usage is TRBV27 and J usage is TRBJ1-1; no definite D call. The V gene lost 2 bases and the J gene lost 8 bases, with 15 bases spanning the gap. The V gene's germline CDR1 is MNHEY and CDR2 SMNVEV (reference sequence). The CDR3 has 14 amino acids. The CDR3 here is CASSLGPPGTEAFF. The CDR3 coding sequence is TGTGCCAGCAGTTTAGGGCCTCCCGGAACCGAAGCTTTCTTT.

The chain recombines TRBV5-1 with TRBJ2-6; D possibly corresponds to TRBD2 (5 bases). This CDR3 has 14 residues. Looked up from germline, CDR1 is SGHRS and CDR2 is YFSETQ. V was pared by 4 bases and J by 1 base, with 6 bases between. DNA for the CDR3: TGCGCCAGCAGCCGGGGTTCTGGGGCCAACGTCCTGACTTTC. Its translation is CASSRGSGANVLTF.

The rearrangement joins TRBV4-1 to TRBJ2-1, with D unclear. The CDR3 has 16 residues. Germline CDR1 reads MGHRA; CDR2 reads YSYEKL. The V and J ends lost 0 bases and 0 bases respectively, with 9 bases between them. The CDR3 is CASSQDLRSSYNEQFF. The CDR3 DNA reads TGCGCCAGCAGCCAAGATCTCCGGAGCTCCTACAATGAGCAGTTCTTC.

This CDR3 reads CASSRTGGSTEAFF. The CDR3 bases are TGTGCCAGCAGCAGAACAGGGGGAAGCACTGAAGCTTTCTTT. The chain is built from TRBV9 and TRBJ1-1; 8 bases are shared with TRBD1. V was clipped by 4 bases and J by 4 bases; unmatched bases: 6. Per the germline V gene, CDR1 is SGDLS and CDR2 is YYNGEE. The CDR3 is 14 residues long. Filled out from reference TRBV9 and TRBJ1-1, the complete variable domain reads DSGVTQTPKHLITATGQRVTLRCSPRSGDLSVYWYQQSLDQGLQFLIQYYNGEERAKGNILERFSAQQFPDLHSELNLSSLELGDSALYFCASSRTGGSTEAFFGQGTRLTVV.

The gene calls are TRBV6-4 and TRBJ1-1, with D perhaps matching TRBD1 (6 bases). This CDR3 is built from 14 residues. Germline CDR1 MRHNA, CDR2 SNTAGT. Deletions cut 6 bases from V and 6 bases from J, with 17 bases between. CDR3 sequence (DNA): TGTGCCAGCAGCCCCTTGGGGGGGGCGGCTGAAGCTTTCTTT. Translating gives CASSPLGGAAEAFF.

The chain recombines TRBV6-5 with TRBJ2-7; possible D gene TRBD1, 5 bases. The CDR3 is 14 amino acids. From germline, CDR1 is MNHEY and CDR2 SVGAGI. Between the trimmed V and J ends, which lost 5 bases and 2 bases, there was a span of 13 bases. The CDR3, as DNA: TGTGCCAGCAGTCGGGTGGGGCCGGCCTACGAGCAGTACTTC. It translates to CASSRVGPAYEQYF.

J is TRBJ2-7 and V is TRBV5-5; the match to TRBD1 covers 8 bases. V trimming: 4 bases; J trimming: 3 bases; junction bases outside the gene matches: 9. Germline-derived CDR1 and CDR2 are SGHKS and YYEKEE (reference sequence). The CDR3 is 15 amino acids. The CDR3 DNA reads TGTGCCAGCAGCGGACAGGGCACCGCTTACTACGAGCAGTACTTC. Amino acid sequence: CASSGQGTAYYEQYF. Drawing the rest from reference TRBV5-5 and TRBJ2-7, the complete variable domain is DAGVTQSPTHLIKTRGQQVTLRCSPISGHKSVSWYQQVLGQGPQFIFQYYEKEERGRGNFPDRFSARQFPNYSSELNVNALLLGDSALYLCASSGQGTAYYEQYFGPGTRLTVT.

The genes are TRBV7-9 and TRBJ1-2, with D possibly matching TRBD1 (6 bases). Trimming pared 5 bases from V and 5 bases from J, leaving 21 bases between. The V gene's germline CDR1 is SEHNR and CDR2 FQNEAQ (reference sequence). The CDR3 is made up of 16 amino acids. The CDR3 spells CASSTTLSGTLYGYTF. As DNA, the CDR3 is TGTGCCAGCAGCACCACCCTATCCGGGACACTTTATGGCTACACCTTC. The complete variable domain, with remaining parts taken from reference TRBV7-9 and TRBJ1-2, reads DTGVSQNPRHKITKRGQNVTFRCDPISEHNRLYWYRQTLGQGPEFLTYFQNEAQLEKSRLLSDRFSAERPKGSFSTLEIQRTEQGDSAMYLCASSTTLSGTLYGYTFGSGTRLTVV.

The V call is TRBV2, the J call TRBJ2-3; D is perhaps TRBD1 (5 bases). Germline V gives CDR1 SNHLY, CDR2 FYNNEI. The CDR3 is 16 amino acids. With 2 bases removed from V and 3 bases from J, the gap between germline ends came to 15 bases. The CDR3 is CASSERLGVGTDTQYF. CDR3 coding DNA: TGTGCCAGCAGTGAAAGGTTAGGGGTAGGGACAGATACGCAGTATTTT.

This chain connects TRBV11-2 to TRBJ1-1, with 7 bases lining up with TRBD1. The V segment lost 5 bases and the J segment 6 bases; nucleotides outside the gene matches: 9. The CDR3 runs to 14 residues. CDR1 is SGHAT, CDR2 FQNNGV, per germline. CDR3 residues: CASSRRQGNAEAFF. CDR3 coding DNA: TGTGCCAGCAGCCGGCGACAGGGAAACGCTGAAGCTTTCTTT.

J is TRBJ2-2 and V is TRBV28; possible D gene TRBD1, 5 bases. Germline lookup yields CDR1 MDHEN and CDR2 SYDVKM. The CDR3 is 14 amino acids. Between the trimmed V and J ends, which lost 7 bases and 4 bases, there was a span of 13 bases. The CDR3 loop reads CASIVTGVTGELFF. The CDR3 nucleotides read TGTGCCAGCATAGTAACAGGAGTCACCGGGGAGCTGTTTTTT.

This chain uses TRBV19 with TRBJ1-5; maybe TRBD1 (5 bases). The V end lost 3 bases, the J end lost 6 bases, and 12 bases lay between the germline ends. Germline V CDR1 and CDR2: LNHDA, SQIVND (reference sequence). This CDR3 comprises 14 residues. CDR3 in DNA: TGTGCCAGTAGTATTCATGAGCAGGGTCAGCCCCAGCATTTT. Translated: CASSIHEQGQPQHF.

The chain employs TRBV18 and TRBJ2-2; weak D call: TRBD2 (6 bases). The germline V gene encodes CDR1 KGHSH and CDR2 LQKENI. The V gene lost 3 bases and the J gene lost 3 bases, with 14 bases spanning the gap. The CDR3 consists of 16 residues. The CDR3 protein is CASSPDGGTYTGELFF. As DNA, the CDR3 is TGTGCCAGCTCACCGGATGGGGGGACTTACACCGGGGAGCTGTTTTTT. Combining the CDR3 with reference TRBV18 and TRBJ2-2 gives the whole variable domain NAGVMQNPRHLVRRRGQEARLRCSPMKGHSHVYWYRQLPEEGLKFMVYLQKENIIDESGMPKERFSAEFPKEGPSILRIQQVVRGDSAAYFCASSPDGGTYTGELFFGEGSRLTVL.

V usage is TRBV30 and J usage is TRBJ2-7; D might be TRBD1 (6 bases). CDR1 is GTSNPN and CDR2 is SVGIG in the germline V gene (reference sequence). The CDR3 spans 12 residues. V lost 1 base and J lost 4, with 8 bases in between. The CDR3 sequence: CAWSDGQYEQYF. The CDR3 coding sequence is TGTGCCTGGAGTGACGGACAGTACGAGCAGTACTTC.

V is TRBV25-1 and J is TRBJ2-5; 10 positions match TRBD2. CDR3 length equals 18 residues. The V gene end was trimmed by 4 bases and the J gene end by 4 bases; junction bases not matched to a gene: 15. From germline, CDR1 is MGHDK and CDR2 SYGVNS. This CDR3 is CASSVEGVLAGKLETQYF. In DNA, the CDR3 is TGTGCCAGCAGTGTGGAGGGGGTACTAGCGGGAAAGTTAGAGACCCAGTACTTC. The full variable domain, rest sourced from reference TRBV25-1 and TRBJ2-5, is EADIYQTPRYLVIGTGKKITLECSQTMGHDKMYWYQQDPGMELHLIHYSYGVNSTEKGDLSSESTVSRIRTEHFPLTLESARPSHTSQYLCASSVEGVLAGKLETQYFGPGTRLLVL.

V gene TRBV7-2 combines with J gene TRBJ1-2; TRBD1 agrees at 7 bases. Per the germline V gene, CDR1 is SGHTA and CDR2 is FQGNSA. This CDR3 spans 15 amino acids. With V trimmed by 2 bases and J by 5 bases, 8 bases remained unmatched. Written as DNA, the CDR3 is TGTGCCAGCAGCTTATCTTGGGACAGCGAATATGGCTACACCTTC. This sequence encodes CASSLSWDSEYGYTF.

The chain recombines TRBV10-3 with TRBJ1-2; D is perhaps TRBD1 (5 bases). Germline CDR1 is ENHRY and CDR2 is SYGVKD. With 6 bases removed from V and 5 bases from J, the gap between germline ends came to 13 bases. The CDR3 has 13 amino acids. The CDR3 coding sequence is TGTGCCATCAGGGGGGAGGAGGCTTATGGCTACACCTTC. Translating gives CAIRGEEAYGYTF.

This rearrangement joins TRBV19 to TRBJ2-3; a weak D match, TRBD2 (5 bases). Germline V gene sequence: CDR1 LNHDA, CDR2 SQIVND (reference sequence). There are 13 residues in the CDR3. V was cut by 3 bases and J by 5 bases, with 9 bases left in between. The chain's CDR3 is CASSMPGRDTQYF. CDR3 sequence (DNA): TGTGCCAGTAGTATGCCGGGGAGAGATACGCAGTATTTT. Full variable domain (remainder filled in from reference TRBV19 and TRBJ2-3): DGGITQSPKYLFRKEGQNVTLSCEQNLNHDAMYWYRQDPGQGLRLIYYSQIVNDFQKGDIAEGYSVSREKKESFPLTVTSAQKNPTAFYLCASSMPGRDTQYFGPGTRLTVL.

This rearrangement joins TRBV13 to TRBJ2-3, with a tentative D call TRBD1 (6 bases). CDR1 PRHDT and CDR2 FYEKMQ come from the germline V gene (reference sequence). Deletions cut 1 base from V and 1 base from J, with 12 bases between. CDR3 length: 16 amino acids. As DNA, the CDR3 is TGTGCCAGCAGCTTAGTAGGGGGAGTGGGCACAGATACGCAGTATTTT. Translation: CASSLVGGVGTDTQYF.